One sample yielded the 25 T cell receptor delta chains listed below, sequenced in a study of gamma-delta T cells after stem cell transplantation. TCRdb re-called the RT-PCR reads using CATT. The sample consists of about 3,400 delta-chain clones, 16% of them appearing once. The sample consisted of gamma-delta T cells. The receptor source for this set is a human donor. It is not recorded whose cells these are; they may come from a transplant donor.

Turning to this clone: A single base separates this from a much larger clone, so it may be a read error. At the DNA level, this CDR3 is encoded by other sequences in the same sample as well. The chain carries TRDV2 and TRDJ1, with D possibly being TRDD3 (6 bases). CDR1 and CDR2 from the germline V gene are GEAIGNYY and EKD. Trimming pared 3 bases from V and 1 base from J, leaving 20 bases between. The CDR3 extends over 17 amino acids. This CDR3 reads CACDPLLGDASTDKLIF. The CDR3 DNA sequence: TGTGCCTGTGACCCCTTACTGGGAGACGCGTCCACCGATAAACTCATCTTT.

The genes are TRDV2 and TRDJ3; 9 nucleotides match TRDD3. The CDR3 length is 20 residues. CDR1 and CDR2 from the germline V gene are GEAIGNYY and EKD. With 2 bases clipped from V and 2 bases from J, the junction kept 12 bases outside the gene matches. The CDR3 sequence: CACDKLGDTVGPWDTRQMFF. DNA for the CDR3: TGTGCCTGTGACAAACTGGGGGACACCGTCGGGCCCTGGGACACCCGACAGATGTTTTTC.

The chain uses TRDV2 and TRDJ1; a possible D gene is TRDD3 (6 bases). The germline gives CDR1 GEAIGNYY, CDR2 EKD. The CDR3 sequence is 17 residues long. Trimming removed 0 bases from V and 0 bases from J, with 16 bases in between. The CDR3 loop reads CACDTVGGDYYTDKLIF. CDR3 sequence (DNA): TGTGCCTGTGACACCGTCGGGGGAGACTATTACACCGATAAACTCATCTTT.

With regard to this clone: It differs at one base from a far larger clone, so likely a read error. The rearrangement links TRDV2 to TRDJ1; 8 bases agree with TRDD3. Germline loops: CDR1 GEAIGNYY, CDR2 EKD. This CDR3 has 16 residues. CDR3 coding DNA: TGTGCCTGTGACTCCCTGGGGGACCAGTACACCGATAAACTCACCTTT. Translated: CACDSLGDQYTDKLTF.

Only a few counts were recorded for this clone. This chain connects TRDV2 to TRDJ1, with D hard to call. The V gene's germline CDR1 is GEAIGNYY and CDR2 EKD. Trimming took 2 bases from V and 3 from J, leaving 12 bases between them. The CDR3 runs to 14 residues. The CDR3 DNA follows: TGTGCCTGTGACATCTTACGGAACGCCGATAAACTCATCTTT. Its protein is CACDILRNADKLIF.

This clone appeared a few times. The TCRdb record carries a much larger clone's protein, which differs from this DNA's translation at residue 7; a read error is the likely cause, and the protein listed here is the DNA translation. The rearrangement uses TRDV2 and TRDJ1; TRDD3 agrees at 7 bases. V lost 0 bases, J lost 0 bases, and 15 bases stayed unmatched. Germline values: CDR1 GEAIGNYY, CDR2 EKD. This CDR3 has 19 residues. CDR3 bases: TGTGCCTGTGACACCCTCACCGTGGCTGGGGGCCTGAACACCGATAAACTCATCTTT. Residues: CACDTLTVAGGLNTDKLIF.

This clone was found a few times. The protein in TCRdb stems from a much larger clone and differs at residue 13 from this DNA's translation, likely a read error; here the protein is translated from the DNA. The chain combines TRDV2 with TRDJ1, with 8 bases fitting TRDD3. Unmatched junction bases numbered 15, after V lost 0 bases and J lost 1 base. CDR1 GEAIGNYY and CDR2 EKD come from the germline V gene. This CDR3 is 19 amino acids long. This CDR3 is CACDTVAGGADLCTDKLIF. The CDR3 region has the DNA TGTGCCTGTGACACCGTAGCTGGGGGAGCCGACTTGTGCACCGATAAACTCATCTTT.

There are a few counts of this clone. A far larger clone is only one base removed, so a read error is likely. The chain links TRDV2 to TRDJ3, with 8 positions matching TRDD3. The V gene end was trimmed by 3 bases and the J gene end by 0 bases; junction bases not matched to a gene: 9. There are 19 residues in the CDR3. CDR1 is GEAIGNYY, CDR2 EKD, per germline. DNA for the CDR3: TGTGCCTGTGACTCGATACTGGGGGGTACCTCCTGGGACACCCGACAGATGTTTTTC. Encoded protein: CACDSILGGTSWDTRQMFF.

This clone has a handful of counts. This chain uses TRDV2 with TRDJ1, with 9 bases matching TRDD3. Looked up from germline, CDR1 is GEAIGNYY and CDR2 is EKD. The CDR3 loop spans 15 amino acids. Germline trimming cut 0 bases from V and 2 bases from J; bases unmatched to any gene: 3. CDR3 sequence: CACDTAGIRTDKLIF. CDR3 nucleotide sequence: TGTGCCTGTGACACCGCGGGGATACGAACCGATAAACTCATCTTT.

A remark on this clone: One junction end does not reproduce the germline sequence, and a read error may be involved. Other DNA sequences in the same sample also yield this CDR3. The chain employs TRDV2 and TRDJ1; 10 bases are a match to TRDD3. The CDR3 contains 20 residues. The germline V gene encodes CDR1 GEAIGNYY and CDR2 EKD. The CDR3, as DNA: TGTGCCTGCGAGGCCTTGGTGGGGGATACCGGTACTACTTACACCGATACACTCATCTTT. It encodes CACEALVGDTGTTYTDTLIF.

This clone was observed a few times. Different DNA sequences within this sample yield the same CDR3. The rearrangement links TRDV2 to TRDJ1, with unresolved D. V dropped 6 bases and J dropped 5 bases, with 18 bases sitting between them. This CDR3 has 14 amino acids. Germline CDR1 and CDR2: GEAIGNYY and EKD. CDR3 residues: CACLGLRGNDKLIF. CDR3 bases: TGTGCCTGTCTCGGCCTCAGAGGGAATGATAAACTCATCTTT.

The rearrangement links TRDV2 to TRDJ1, with D possibly TRDD3 on 5 matching bases. This CDR3 has 16 residues. Germline assignment: CDR1 GEAIGNYY and CDR2 EKD. V lost 0 bases, J lost 1 base, and 14 bases lay in between. CDR3 protein: CACDTVWEQTTDKLIF. The CDR3 DNA is TGTGCCTGTGACACCGTCTGGGAACAAACCACCGATAAACTCATCTTT.

This clone was detected only a few times. TCRdb's entry gives the protein of a much larger clone, which mismatches this DNA's translation at residue 9, likely from a read error; the protein reported here is translated from the DNA. In DNA form, the CDR3 reads TGTGCCTGTGACAGCCTCCTTGGGGGTGGACAGTACACCGATAAACTCATCTTT. Translating it yields CACDSLLGGGQYTDKLIF. This chain connects TRDV2 to TRDJ1, with D possibly being TRDD3 (6 bases). In germline, CDR1 is GEAIGNYY, CDR2 EKD. The CDR3 has 18 amino acids. The ends were cut back, 2 bases at V and 0 bases at J, with 21 bases in the middle.

The rearrangement links TRDV2 to TRDJ3, with D possibly being TRDD3 (6 bases). Germline lookup yields CDR1 GEAIGNYY and CDR2 EKD. Trimming removed 0 bases at V and 2 bases at J, with 10 bases between. CDR3 length: 17 amino acids. The CDR3 spells CACDTVLGTWDTRQMFF. CDR3 in DNA: TGTGCCTGTGACACCGTCCTGGGGACCTGGGACACCCGACAGATGTTTTTC.

This clone was seen only a few times. The rearrangement uses TRDV2 and TRDJ1; D is uncertain. There are 16 residues in the CDR3. CDR1 is GEAIGNYY, CDR2 EKD, per germline. V shed 0 bases and J shed 0 bases, with 13 bases lying between them. CDR3 in DNA: TGTGCCTGTGACACCGTTGGGTCTATAAACACCGATAAACTCATCTTT. Amino acids: CACDTVGSINTDKLIF.

J is TRDJ1 and V is TRDV1; 8 bases agree with TRDD3. Trimming cost V 5 bases and J 0 bases; bases outside gene matches: 23. The CDR3 contains 21 residues. The V gene's germline CDR1 is TSWWSYY and CDR2 QGS. CDR3 in amino acids: CALGRVMRASLGAWYTDKLIF. As DNA, the CDR3 is TGTGCTCTTGGGAGGGTTATGAGAGCGTCACTGGGGGCCTGGTACACCGATAAACTCATCTTT.

A few counts support this clone. The same CDR3 is also encoded by other DNA sequences in this sample. This chain connects TRDV2 to TRDJ1; 13 bases match TRDD3. Germline lookup yields CDR1 GEAIGNYY and CDR2 EKD. Trimming removed 5 bases from V and 0 bases from J; junction bases left unmatched: 17. The CDR3 length is 20 residues. DNA of the CDR3: TGTGCCTGTGTTCCCCTCCATTTACTGGGGGATACGGCCCACACCGATAAACTCATCTTT. It yields the protein CACVPLHLLGDTAHTDKLIF.

This clone occurred a few times. TCRdb has a much larger clone's protein, which differs at residue 11 from the translation of this DNA, likely because of a read error; what is shown is the protein translated from the DNA. The V gene is TRDV2, the J gene TRDJ1; the D gene is possibly TRDD3 (5 bases). V gave up 0 bases and J gave up 0 bases, with 22 bases separating them. The CDR3 has 19 amino acids. Germline V lookup: CDR1 GEAIGNYY, CDR2 EKD. The CDR3 protein is CACDTVKGGPGPYTDKLIF. The CDR3 coding sequence is TGTGCCTGTGACACCGTTAAGGGGGGTCCTGGCCCCTACACCGATAAACTCATCTTT.

This clone turned up a few times. The gene calls are TRDV2 and TRDJ3; D not resolved. CDR1 is GEAIGNYY, CDR2 EKD, per germline. With 0 bases removed from V and 4 bases from J, the gap between germline ends came to 9 bases. The CDR3 consists of 16 residues. CDR3 sequence (DNA): TGTGCCTGTGACACCGTGGGTACATGGGACACCCGACAGATGTTTTTC. Its protein product is CACDTVGTWDTRQMFF.

This clone rates as medium-sized (0.01 to 0.1%). The DNA for the CDR3 is TGTGCCTGTGACACCCCTGGGGGATCTGGTTCCTGGGACACCCGACAGATGTTTTTC. It translates to CACDTPGGSGSWDTRQMFF. V is TRDV2 and J is TRDJ3; 9 nucleotides align to TRDD3. Germline assignment: CDR1 GEAIGNYY and CDR2 EKD. V shed 0 bases and J 1 base; nucleotides not matched to a gene: 6. This CDR3 comprises 19 residues.

This clone was observed a few times. Being one base from a much bigger clone, this may be a read error. J is TRDJ1 and V is TRDV2; TRDD3 matches 9 bases. The germline V gene has CDR1 GEAIGNYY and CDR2 EKD. The CDR3 covers 17 residues. Germline trimming cut 1 base from V and 0 bases from J; bases unmatched to any gene: 8. CDR3 nucleotides: TGTGCCTGTGACACGCTGCTGGGGGATTCCCACACCGATAAACTCATCTTT. This codes for CACDTLLGDSHTDKLIF.

The chain links TRDV2 to TRDJ1; the match to TRDD3 covers 11 bases. V trimming: 0 bases; J trimming: 0 bases; junction bases outside the gene matches: 20. Germline CDR1 reads GEAIGNYY; CDR2 reads EKD. This CDR3 spans 22 amino acids. CDR3 amino acids: CACDTVRRMGDTSSGYTDKLIF. CDR3 DNA sequence: TGTGCCTGTGACACCGTTAGGCGTATGGGGGATACGTCCTCGGGGTACACCGATAAACTCATCTTT.

About this clone itself: A much larger clone differs from this one at a single base, so this may be a read error. This chain connects TRDV2 to TRDJ1; 12 bases line up with TRDD3. Trimming at V came to 2 bases and at J to 0 bases, leaving 18 bases not matched to a gene. The CDR3 has 21 residues. Germline-derived CDR1 and CDR2 are GEAIGNYY and EKD. CDR3 in DNA: TGTGCCTGTGACAGGCTCGCCCCACGTCCTGGGGGATACGAGGACACCGATAAACTCATCTTT. This gives the protein CACDRLAPRPGGYEDTDKLIF.

The genes are TRDV2 and TRDJ1; TRDD3 aligns across 10 bases. J lost 4 bases, V lost 2 bases, and 6 bases had no gene match. Germline CDR1 reads GEAIGNYY; CDR2 reads EKD. CDR3 length: 15 residues. The chain's CDR3 is CACDSLLGDDDKLIF. CDR3 DNA: TGTGCCTGTGACAGCTTACTGGGGGATGACGATAAACTCATCTTT.

The genes are TRDV2 and TRDJ1, with 13 bases that match TRDD3. Unmatched junction bases numbered 20, after V lost 1 base and J lost 1 base. The CDR3 has 22 residues. Germline V lookup: CDR1 GEAIGNYY, CDR2 EKD. CDR3 in amino acids: CACDTVTPTRELGDTVTDKLIF. The CDR3 DNA is TGTGCCTGTGACACTGTAACACCCACGCGGGAACTGGGGGATACGGTCACCGATAAACTCATCTTT.